This T cell receptor (beta chain) originates from a study of cytomegalovirus exposure and HLA in healthy donors. Study results and limitations: It was reported in a later analysis that an Asian-associated ancestry cluster showed fewer N-insertions than the approximately 670-donor mean. Presence/absence analyses assumed roughly uniform sequencing depth across donors.

This clone was counted once. The antigen remains undetermined. Amplification used 60 Vbeta primers and 13 Jbeta primers. TCRdb keeps only in-frame clones here, not all; method: immunoSEQ multiplex PCR. The sample lists 150,000 to 200,000 clones; 81% were seen once. The CDR3 has 14 residues. CDR1 MNHEY and CDR2 SVGAGI come from the germline V gene. V lost 6 bases, J lost 4 bases, and 8 bases stayed unmatched. The sample was PBMCs. The rearrangement uses TRBV6-5 and TRBJ1-1; 7 bases line up with TRBD1. This receptor was taken from a woman aged 18 to 35 in good health and CMV-seropositive. CDR3 amino acids: CASSRQGRGTEAFF. CDR3 nucleotide sequence: TGTGCCAGCAGCCGACAGGGTAGGGGCACTGAAGCTTTCTTT.